The clone carrying this T cell receptor (beta chain) appeared once. The junction does not match germline at one end; this may be a read error. The sample carries other DNA sequences with the same CDR3. The CDR3 length is 13 residues. CDR1 is MNHNY and CDR2 is SVGAGI in the germline V gene (reference sequence). Original data processing: From reference gene primer amplification, estimates of nucleated cell counts were derived. Assay used: immunoSEQ multiplex PCR; TCRdb lists only in-frame clones, some missing. The V and J calls and clone size are taken from that table; D and trimming were inferred from the DNA. The profile shows 150,000 to 160,000 clones, 65% to 90% of them singletons. This entry comes from a study of blood T cell repertoires in COVID-19.

Sequenced input: peripheral blood. V is TRBV6-6 and J is TRBJ1-1, with 7 bases matching TRBD1. This sequence originates from a woman aged 55 to 70 with COVID-19, enrolled during active disease. CDR3 protein: CASGQASNTEAFF. In nucleotides, the CDR3 is TGTGCCAGCGGACAGGCGTCGAACACTGAAGCTTTTTTT.